This T cell receptor (beta chain) was found in a study of cytomegalovirus exposure and HLA in healthy donors (dated by TCRdb to about 2017). For the study in its entirety: In an earlier analysis of 550 to 750 of the donors, 276 Gb of sequence data and 100 million or so unique TCR beta sequences from 150 million to 200 million T cells were reported. An early release that covered 500 to 800 HLA-typed donors contained 250 to 350 gigabases of sequencing data and tens of millions of unique TCR sequences. The genetic ancestry cluster associated with self-reported Caucasian donors included over 65% of the 398 genotyped donors. The study was designed to test whether signatures of past pathogen exposure could be identified by cataloging public T cell receptors. The study used immunosequencing to profile the T cell repertoires of several hundred subjects and linked those repertoires to cytomegalovirus serostatus. Along with the roughly 670-subject first cohort, a separate validation cohort of over a hundred different subjects was used. High-throughput TCR immunosequencing, statistical association of individual TCRs with disease status, and machine learning were combined to predict cytomegalovirus infection status. A later analysis re-examined previously published TCR beta repertoires from about 670 donors and added high-resolution HLA genotyping to investigate patterns of TCR occurrence. The later analysis used no new phenotypic data to find candidate immune exposures, relying instead on TCR beta sequences and their occurrence across donors. An earlier analysis of several hundred of the donors applied high-throughput TCR beta sequencing to assess whether each TCR beta V gene segment acted as functional or pseudogenic. Alongside the repertoire data, information on donor age, sex, ethnicity and CMV serostatus was compiled. A later genetic analysis used genome-wide SNP genotypes for about 60% of the roughly 700 donors, treating that subset as a discovery cohort. All discovery cohort repertoires had been generated on a single sequencing platform. Class I and class II HLA loci were covered by the typing at four-digit resolution. The number of typed donors differed by locus: 629-630 for A, B, C, DRB1 and DQB1; some 500 for DQA1; around 580 for DPA1; and 400 to 480 for DPB1. Roughly five DR-DQ haplotypes were handled as single units for association and clustering, since linkage in the cohort was strong. Among a few hundred genotyped donors of the cohort, an average of approximately 240,000 unique TCR beta nucleotide sequences were sequenced per donor, approximately 20% of them non-productive.

As to this clone: Its antigen is not yet known. No base quality information exists; no much larger clone differs at one position.

To prepare the library, the immunoSEQ multiplex PCR assay was applied. For the multiplex PCR, a mixture combining 60 forward primers for TCR Vbeta segments and 13 reverse primers for TCR Jbeta segments was used. A multiplex PCR assay on genomic DNA amplified the CDR3 region of rearranged TCR beta genes. On the Illumina HiSeq System, the amplified TCR beta libraries were sequenced as 87-base-pair reads. Regarding the original processing steps: Across the 670 or so repertoires, a later analysis counted around 80 million unique TCR beta chains, roughly 11 million of which were shared by at least two donors. To remove PCR and sequencing errors, raw reads were error-corrected and collapsed into unique sequences using a nearest-neighbor algorithm that merged closely related sequences. To assign V, D and J gene segments, CDR3 sequences were aligned to IMGT reference sequences. For a sequence to be retained, at least a six-nucleotide match to both a V gene segment and a J gene segment was required. Rearrangements were classified as productive when the CDR3 lacked stop codons and remained in frame with V and J, and all other rearrangements were classified as non-productive. CDR3 was defined by IMGT convention, running from the second conserved V-encoded cysteine to the conserved J-encoded phenylalanine. Sequences without an unambiguous match to a single V gene segment were excluded from the earlier analysis of 450 to 650 of the donors. In an earlier analysis of several hundred of the donors, a V segment was called functional when productive rearrangements were above 56.7%, and segregating when the standard deviation between donors exceeded 5%. To diagnose cytomegalovirus status from the catalog of TCR beta chain sequences, a statistical classification framework was built. V and J gene assignment, in a later analysis, came from comparing TCR nucleotide sequences with IMGT/GENE-DB human TR gene sequences. In a later analysis, CDR3 sequences and most-parsimonious VDJ recombination scenarios were assigned using the TCRdist pipeline. A later analysis defined each TCR beta chain by its CDR3 amino acid sequence plus V-gene family, and excluded reads lacking a unique V-gene family. As a way to deal with suspected cross-contamination and a sequencing artifact, a later analysis dropped roughly 620 nucleotide sequences that were highly shared and had low generation probability. A later analysis calculated a clonal expansion index for each public chain from normalized within-repertoire ranks of inferred template counts. In a later analysis, generation probabilities were computed with a VDJ recombination model fitted to out-of-frame rearrangements, and the resulting probabilities were checked against IGoR. A later analysis scored TCR-TCR, TCR-HLA and TCR-CMV co-occurrence with hypergeometric tests, applying a repertoire-size bias correction to TCR pairs. In a later analysis, false discovery rates were estimated by permuting HLA or CMV assignments 20 times. A later analysis grouped co-occurring TCRs with DBSCAN, adding TCRdist sequence similarity when clustering within HLA-allele-positive subsets. For co-occurrence clustering, repertoires with fewer than 30,000 or more than 120,000 public chains were excluded, along with roughly 5 repertoires with anomalous nucleotide sharing. TCRdb carries this immuneACCESS record with in-frame sequences only. Its versions omit some clonotypes, under half of them owing to an unresolved V gene in the studies checked, with the rest unexplained. V, J and clone size were drawn from that table, and D and trimming were deduced from the DNA. The sample includes under 200,000 clones, with roughly 80% observed a single time. Around 5.9% of the sample is held by the ten biggest clonotypes.

The cohort comprised 710 or so healthy bone marrow donors. All cohort members were sampled while nominally healthy, although unrecorded immune exposures were likely present. The donor tested CMV seropositive and was one of the 289 seropositive cohort members. A peripheral blood sample was collected from each donor, and TCR beta sequencing was performed on peripheral blood mononuclear cells. The Qiagen DNeasy Blood Extraction Kit was used to extract genomic DNA from the blood cell samples. What the research found in general, with its limitations: A later analysis found that most CMV-associated TCR beta chains appeared HLA-restricted, with HLA associations seemingly driven largely by CMV exposure. CMV serostatus was the only immune exposure information available for the cohort. Cytomegalovirus status was reported to be diagnosed by the classifier with high specificity and sensitivity in both the original and validation cohorts. In a later analysis, HLA-associated TCR beta chains were found to be more clonally expanded and to have lower generation probabilities than equally common non-associated chains. According to a later genetic analysis, donors in an Asian-associated ancestry cluster had fewer N-insertions in productive TCRs than the roughly 670-donor mean. It was suggested by the authors that the approach could potentially be generalized to other disease states and immunological phenotypes. This cohort had only TCR beta chains sequenced, and the lack of alpha or paired-chain data limited which features could be detected. A later analysis associated around 16,000 TCR beta sequences with specific HLA alleles at a false discovery rate of 0.05. Linkage disequilibrium might explain the correlated functional status among segregating V segments, but an unknown experimental factor could not be ruled out. Because counts were too low, some 17 rarely observed V segments, including chromosome 9 orphons, were excluded from the earlier analysis of several hundred of the donors. Assigning TCR associations to individual alleles was difficult when HLA alleles, especially DR and DQ, strongly co-occurred. Three of the identified cytomegalovirus-associated TCR beta chains were confirmed in vitro to be specific for cytomegalovirus antigens. Because the 87-base-pair reads could not distinguish some IMGT-functional V segments, including TRBV6-2 and TRBV6-3, those segments were excluded. In an earlier analysis of about 600 of the donors, most TCR beta V segments appeared in productive rearrangements about 87% or about 30% of the time, broadly matching IMGT annotations. A cluster of highly shared sequence variants was judged likely to be a technical artifact of the sequencing pipeline. V-gene and J-gene trimming of TCR beta chains was associated with a missense DCLRE1C variant in a later genetic analysis, and the association was replicated in an independent cohort. In the study, about 150 TCR beta chains were listed as associated with cytomegalovirus. The presence/absence analyses assumed that sequencing depth was roughly uniform across donors, and that assumption may not be true. In a later analysis, the rate of TCR association differed among HLA loci, with DRB1 alleles having the most associated TCRs and HLA-C alleles having the fewest. According to a later analysis, parvovirus B19, influenza, CMV and Epstein-Barr virus appeared linked to several top co-occurrence clusters. While some public TCRs were present in many individuals, most TCR sequences turned up only very rarely across donors. Because HLA typing was unavailable for some donors at each locus, only the typed subset was used in association tests. A further reported finding was that TCR beta sequences accurately predicted the HLA-A and HLA-B alleles for most subjects in the first cohort.

Including cysteine and phenylalanine, the CDR3 has 15 amino acids. This entry keeps only the CDR3 DNA: 45 bases, framed from base 1. V ends up 2 bases short and J 3 bases short, with an unmatched junction base count of 7. Looking up the germline V gene yields CDR1 MDHEN and CDR2 SYDVKM. This chain joins TRBV28 to TRBJ2-7, with 7 bases aligning to TRBD2. Sample: PBMCs. The clonotype was recovered from a woman in her 30s in good health and CMV-seropositive. CDR3 loop: CASSLGWGGLYEQYF. The bases are TGTGCCAGCAGTTTAGGATGGGGGGGTCTCTACGAGCAGTACTTC.